These 27 T cell receptor beta chains were all obtained from the same sample, sequenced in a study of molecular identifiers for immune sequencing clone quantification. TCRdb used MiXCR to reprocess the PCR reads, holding one entry per CDR3 protein. The sample yields some 320,000 distinct CDR3 sequences, 20% to 25% seen once. Sequenced sample: naive CD8+ T cells from blood, with Jurkat cell RNA spiked in. Subset given: FACS-sorted CD8+CD4-CCR7+CD45RA+ naive T cells. The source is a human donor in good health. Some libraries in this study had Jurkat cell RNA spiked in.

This clonotype occurred many times. This chain links TRBV27 with TRBJ2-1, with TRBD2 as a possible D gene (5 bases). The CDR3 consists of 14 residues. Trimming removed 4 bases at V and 0 bases at J, with 7 bases between. Germline-derived CDR1 and CDR2 are MNHEY and SMNVEV (reference sequence). The CDR3 protein is CASSSGNSYNEQFF. In DNA, the CDR3 is TGTGCCAGCAGTTCCGGGAACTCCTACAATGAGCAGTTCTTC.

This clonotype was picked up a small number of times. This chain joins TRBV30 and TRBJ2-7, with unresolved D. Germline assignment: CDR1 GTSNPN and CDR2 SVGIG (reference sequence). The CDR3 extends over 13 amino acids. The V gene lost 1 base and the J gene lost 2 bases, with 9 bases spanning the gap. The DNA for the CDR3 is TGTGCCTGGAGTGAGCTGGGTCCCTACGAGCAGTACTTC. As protein: CAWSELGPYEQYF.

The table lists this clonotype with many counts. This chain links TRBV20-1 with TRBJ2-3; 12 bases align to TRBD2. J was trimmed by 6 bases and V by 1 base; bases with no gene match: 5. The CDR3 consists of 15 residues. The germline V gene has CDR1 DFQATT and CDR2 SNEGSKA (reference sequence). The CDR3 region has the DNA TGCAGTGCTAGAGGAACTAGCGGGGGGTTCGATACGCAGTATTTT. This translates into CSARGTSGGFDTQYF.

This clonotype has at least ten counts. The CDR3 DNA reads as TGCAGTGCTAGCCTCAGACTAGCGGGGGTTGTTGAGACCCAGTACTTC. It translates to CSASLRLAGVVETQYF. This chain joins TRBV20-1 and TRBJ2-5, with 12 bases that match TRBD2. This CDR3 spans 16 amino acids. Trimming at V came to 3 bases and at J to 5 bases, leaving 10 bases not matched to a gene. The V gene's germline CDR1 is DFQATT and CDR2 SNEGSKA (reference sequence).

With respect to this clonotype: This may be a read error: a much more frequent sequence differs by one nucleotide. The chain recombines TRBV6-5 with TRBJ1-1, with 8 bases that match TRBD1. Germline V gives CDR1 MNHEY, CDR2 SVGAGI. This CDR3 contains 14 residues. CDR3: CASSSSGGFTETFF. CDR3 sequence (DNA): TGTGCCAGCAGTTCCTCAGGGGGCTTCACTGAAACTTTCTTT.

Concerning this clonotype itself: One base away lies a much larger clone, so this may be a sequencing read error. The conserved final phenylalanine or tryptophan is absent from the CDR3, which likely points to a read error. The genes are TRBV24-1 and TRBJ2-3, with D possibly being TRBD1 (5 bases). The CDR3 runs 20 residues. Trimming left V 4 bases short and J 2 bases short, with 27 bases between. CDR1 is KGHDR and CDR2 is SFDVKD in the germline V gene. This CDR3 is CATSEGPTGKAFIITDTQYL. As DNA, the CDR3 is TGTGCCACCAGTGAGGGGCCGACCGGAAAGGCTTTCATAATCACAGATACGCAGTATCTT.

This clonotype was recorded a few times. V usage is TRBV6-2 or TRBV6-3 and J usage is TRBJ2-3; D might be TRBD2 (5 bases). There are 14 residues in the CDR3. With 4 bases removed from V and 4 bases from J, the gap between germline ends came to 12 bases. CDR1 is MNHEY, CDR2 SVGEGT, per germline. The CDR3 region has the DNA TGTGCCAGCAGTTCCGGACTGACTCCAGATACGCAGTATTTT. It translates to CASSSGLTPDTQYF.

This clonotype was seen at least ten times. The chain has TRBV5-4 and TRBJ2-7; 10 nucleotides align to TRBD1. From germline, CDR1 is SGHNT and CDR2 YYREEE (reference sequence). V lost 3 bases, J lost 3 bases, and 9 bases stayed unmatched. The CDR3 has 16 amino acids. The CDR3 region is CASSWGRDRGFYEQYF. As DNA, the CDR3 is TGTGCCAGCAGCTGGGGGAGGGACAGGGGATTCTACGAGCAGTACTTC.

This chain connects TRBV10-2 to TRBJ1-6; D might be TRBD1 (6 bases). The length of the CDR3 is 16 residues. V was cut by 6 bases and J by 6 bases, with 18 bases left in between. CDR1 and CDR2 (germline): WSHSY, SAAADI. The DNA for the CDR3 is TGCGCCAGCAGCGGCTCCGACAGGTTCGGTAATTCACCCCTCCACTTT. Its translation: CASSGSDRFGNSPLHF.

This rearrangement joins TRBV7-9 to TRBJ2-1; 9 nucleotides line up with TRBD1. The CDR3 runs to 15 residues. Germline assignment: CDR1 SEHNR and CDR2 FQNEAQ (reference sequence). The V segment lost 2 bases and the J segment 3 bases; nucleotides outside the gene matches: 2. DNA for the CDR3: TGTGCCAGCAGCTTATGGGACAGGGTCTACAATGAGCAGTTCTTC. Its translation is CASSLWDRVYNEQFF.

There are many counts of this clonotype. This chain joins TRBV29-1 and TRBJ2-4; D may match TRBD1 or TRBD2 (5 bases each). Germline assignment: CDR1 SQVTM and CDR2 ANQGSEA. V gave up 1 base and J gave up 1 base, with 5 bases separating them. CDR3 size: 13 residues. The CDR3 region has the DNA TGCAGCGTTGAAGGGGGGGCCAAAAACATTCAGTACTTC. This encodes CSVEGGAKNIQYF.

This clonotype was picked up many times. The chain is built from TRBV7-6 and TRBJ2-1, with no clear D. The CDR3 consists of 15 residues. V lost 2 bases and J 3 bases, leaving 11 bases between the germline ends. Germline V gene data show CDR1 as SGHVS and CDR2 as FNYEAQ. DNA of the CDR3: TGTGCCAGCAGCTTAACAGCGACTTACTACAATGAGCAGTTCTTC. Translation gives CASSLTATYYNEQFF.

This clonotype was observed a few times. A read error may be the cause here, since a much bigger clone is one base away. This sequence joins TRBV28 and TRBJ2-3, with TRBD2 as a possible D gene (6 bases). The V gene lost 6 bases and the J gene lost 6 bases, with 19 bases spanning the gap. CDR3 length equals 15 residues. Germline CDR1 MDHEN, CDR2 SYDVKM. CDR3 in amino acids: CASSPGNGDSDTQYF. CDR3 sequence (DNA): TGTGCCAGCAGCCCCGGGAACGGGGACTCGGATACGCAGTATTTT.

For this clonotype: A much larger clone lies a single base off, so this may be a read error. The rearrangement joins TRBV5-6 to TRBJ2-7; D not resolved. The CDR3 runs 13 residues. Germline V CDR1 and CDR2: SGHDT, YYEEEE. CDR3 DNA sequence: TGTGTCAGCAGCTTGGACCCGTACTACGAGCAGTACTTC. Amino acids: CVSSLDPYYEQYF.

Note on this clonotype: A read error may be the cause here, since a much bigger clone is one base away. The gene calls are TRBV6-5 and TRBJ2-2, with D possibly TRBD2 on 5 matching bases. The CDR3 extends over 13 amino acids. Germline CDR1 is MNHEY and CDR2 is SVGAGI. CDR3 in amino acids: CASSYVVTGEPFF. In DNA form, the CDR3 reads TGTGCCAGCAGTTACGTAGTCACCGGGGAGCCGTTTTTT.

This clonotype came up a few times. The junction and the germline gene differ at one end; a read error may be behind it. This chain links TRBV27 with TRBJ2-7; 8 positions match TRBD2. Germline V lookup: CDR1 MNHEY, CDR2 SMNVEV (reference sequence). This CDR3 has 13 residues. The CDR3 sequence is CAGSSGGDYEQYF. Written as DNA, the CDR3 is TGTGCCGGCAGTTCGGGAGGGGACTACGAGCAGTACTTC.

About this clonotype itself: A much larger clone sits a single nucleotide away, making a read error possible. This is likely a read error, given that the CDR3 carries no conserved phenylalanine or tryptophan at its end. The chain uses TRBV20-1 and TRBJ2-7; D ambiguous. This CDR3 comprises 15 residues. V lost 5 bases, J lost 2 bases, and 19 bases lay in between. Germline CDR1 and CDR2: DFQATT and SNEGSKA (reference sequence). CDR3 sequence reads: CSAGPWANAPYEQYL. As DNA, the CDR3 is TGCAGTGCTGGCCCCTGGGCGAATGCACCCTACGAGCAGTACCTC.

Of note for this clonotype: At one boundary the junction diverges from the germline segment, which might be a read error. This sequence joins TRBV27 and TRBJ2-3; perhaps TRBD1 as D (5 bases). Germline CDR1 and CDR2: MNHEY and SMNVEV (reference sequence). CDR3 length: 15 amino acids. The CDR3 DNA reads TGTGCCAGCAGTTCGACAGTTATTAGCACAGATGCGCAGTATTTT. The encoded protein is CASSSTVISTDAQYF.

This clonotype was seen at least ten times. The rearrangement links TRBV7-9 to TRBJ2-2; D might be TRBD2 (5 bases). Deletions cut 8 bases from V and 0 bases from J, with 13 bases between. The CDR3 spans 15 residues. The germline CDR1 and CDR2 sequences are SEHNR and FQNEAQ (reference sequence). The DNA of the CDR3 is TGTGCCAGCCAAGAGGGTGTCGCGAACACCGGGGAGCTGTTTTTT. Translating gives CASQEGVANTGELFF.

Only a few counts were recorded for this clonotype. The CDR3 reads CASSVAAWHTDTQYF. CDR3 DNA: TGTGCCAGCAGCGTAGCGGCCTGGCACACAGATACGCAGTATTTT. V usage is TRBV9 and J usage is TRBJ2-3; D uncertain. This CDR3 comprises 15 residues. Germline-derived CDR1 and CDR2 are SGDLS and YYNGEE. The ends were cut back, 0 bases at V and 2 bases at J, with 10 bases in the middle.

This clonotype appeared many times. This sequence joins TRBV6-2 or TRBV6-3 and TRBJ2-7, with D possibly called TRBD1 or TRBD2 (5 bases each). CDR3 length: 13 residues. Trimming removed 5 bases from V and 2 bases from J, with 10 bases in between. The germline V gene has CDR1 MNHEY and CDR2 SVGEGT. CDR3 sequence: CASSPGPAYEQYF. In nucleotides, the CDR3 is TGTGCCAGCAGTCCGGGACCGGCCTACGAGCAGTACTTC.

Concerning this clonotype itself: A much bigger clone sits one base away, suggesting this may be a read error. The chain joins TRBV9 to TRBJ1-6; D is undetermined. The CDR3 extends over 13 amino acids. Germline V gene lookup returns CDR1 SGDLS and CDR2 YYNGEE. CDR3 nucleotide sequence: TGTGTCAGCAGCGATAGCCTAGGCTCACCCCTCCACTTT. Translation: CVSSDSLGSPLHF.

This clonotype was counted ten times or more. J is TRBJ2-2 and V is TRBV27; 7 nucleotides match TRBD1. CDR1 is MNHEY, CDR2 SMNVEV, per germline (reference sequence). CDR3 size: 14 residues. With V trimmed by 5 bases and J by 9 bases, 9 bases remained unmatched. The CDR3 coding sequence is TGTGCCAGCAGTATCGGGACAGAGGTCCGGGAGCTGTTTTTT. Protein sequence: CASSIGTEVRELFF.

V gene TRBV19 combines with J gene TRBJ2-3; no reliable D call. Trimming stripped 3 bases from V and 1 base from J, with 11 bases between. This CDR3 is 15 amino acids long. In germline, CDR1 is LNHDA, CDR2 SQIVND (reference sequence). The CDR3: CASSIMPEGTDTQYF. Here the CDR3 DNA reads TGTGCCAGTAGTATTATGCCAGAGGGCACAGATACGCAGTATTTT.

This clonotype was counted many times. The V and J genes are TRBV20-1 and TRBJ2-7, with D uncertain. This CDR3 comprises 14 residues. Germline V gives CDR1 DFQATT, CDR2 SNEGSKA (reference sequence). Trimming took off 3 bases at V and 0 bases at J, with 12 bases between the two ends. The CDR3 nucleotides are TGCAGTGCTAGCTCGAGCGCCAGCTCCTACGAGCAGTACTTC. The encoded protein is CSASSSASSYEQYF.

This clonotype was seen ten or more times. The chain links TRBV3-1 to TRBJ2-7; a weak D match, TRBD2 (6 bases). V was trimmed by 6 bases and J by 0 bases, leaving 18 bases between them. The CDR3 loop spans 16 amino acids. Germline values: CDR1 LGHDT, CDR2 YNNKEL (reference sequence). CDR3 in amino acids: CASSRSGPTSSYEQYF. CDR3 nucleotide sequence: TGTGCCAGCAGTCGTAGCGGTCCCACGAGCTCCTACGAGCAGTACTTC.

Comments on this clonotype: Since the CDR3 does not end with the conserved phenylalanine or tryptophan, this likely comes from a read error. The chain couples TRBV7-2 to TRBJ1-4; D remains ambiguous. The CDR3 contains 15 residues. Germline V gene data show CDR1 as SGHTA and CDR2 as FQGNSA. Trimming pared 0 bases from V and 8 bases from J, leaving 13 bases between. The CDR3 sequence is CASSLAAGPQEKLFC. The CDR3, as DNA: TGTGCCAGCAGCTTAGCAGCAGGTCCTCAGGAAAAACTGTTTTGT.